Sequencing of this TCR beta chain was carried out in a study of shared clonotypes between healthy human individuals (dated by TCRdb to 2020 to 2022). General notes on the study: The cohort included three men and a couple of women between 18 and 49 years of age. For each donor, CD4 naive and CD4 memory were each given three plates, CD8 naive was given two plates, and CD8 memory was given one plate. Blood TCR repertoires of several healthy adults were deeply sequenced to estimate repertoire size and the extent of clonotype sharing between individuals. Libraries were prepared and TCR repertoires were sequenced by different laboratories using diverse techniques, in order to increase sequencing depth and limit assay-specific biases. Each donor's leukapheresis produced roughly between about 0.8 and 10 billion PBMCs. On the study overall, not on this receptor specifically: Higher generation probabilities were observed for clonotypes shared by all four sorted-subset donors than for non-shared clonotypes. Only blood was sampled, and tissue TCR repertoires likely differ from those in blood. Incomplete sequencing was indicated by rarefaction of sorted-subset datasets, despite the large sequencing depth. Based on pairwise subsampling, the degree of clonotype sharing among donors was expected to be affected by sequencing depth. Approximately 4.8% of naive CD4, 3% to 4% of naive CD8, roughly 2.4% of memory CD4, and less than 0.45% of memory CD8 clonotypes were shared across several donors. The small number of donors limited the genetic and exposure-history diversity represented. Naive subsets generally had larger estimated clonotype richness than memory subsets did.

CD8 naive samples were obtained by positive selection for CCR7 among CD45RO-negative cells, yielding a CD45RA+CCR7+ population from which TemRA cells were excluded. Healthy HIV-negative adults with no recently reported acute infections or vaccinations were included as donors. All donors were Caucasian adults living in Nashville, Tennessee, USA. Blood was collected by leukapheresis, and PBMCs were isolated by Ficoll-Histopaque density gradient centrifugation and then cryopreserved in liquid nitrogen vapor phase. Analytical flow cytometry was used to check the purity and quantity of every magnetically sorted T cell population. Each sorted fraction had its genomic DNA isolated and then quantified by UV absorbance on a Nanodrop 2000c. Using the deep immunoSEQ assay, TCR CDR3 regions were amplified from genomic DNA by multiplex PCR. Genomic DNA extracted from each cell subset was distributed evenly over all wells of several immunoSEQ 96-well plates, and each plate served as one replicate. For sorted subsets, around 0.2 ug of genomic DNA, equivalent to about 30,000 T cell genomes, went into each replicate PCR. The purified libraries were quantified using a Qubit 3.0 fluorometer, sized with a Bioanalyzer 2100, and then quantified again using the KAPA Library Quantification kit. A separate single-read 150-cycle Illumina NextSeq 550 flow cell was used to sequence each immunoSEQ 96-well plate. In the paper's pipeline: Because the immunoSEQ output held only junctional sequences and lacked quality scores, the filtering could not match the filtering applied to full-length reads. Sequences were annotated with PyIR, a Python wrapper for IgBLAST v1.9, and V/J genes and CDR3 were assigned using IMGT germline references. Reads were removed for weak V/J assignments (E-value above 1e-6), missing CDR3, stop codons, out-of-frame junctions, or ambiguous translated residues. V3J clonotypes were defined by identical inferred V gene, J gene, and CDR3 amino acid sequence. Percentage overlap between repertoires was calculated by dividing the number of shared unique clonotypes by the size of the smaller repertoire. Three approaches were used to assess repertoire richness: RTK rarefaction, the Chao1 estimator, and Recon v2.1 estimates of unobserved clonotypes. OLGA was used to compute generation probabilities for all TCRbeta clonotypes that the gDNA method yielded from a few donors. Drawn from immuneACCESS, this table holds only the in-frame rearrangements with V and J called that TCRdb kept. Clones are partly lost; checked studies trace under half to an unresolved V gene and leave the rest unexplained. V and J calls plus clone size are reproduced from that table; the DNA served to infer D and trimming. A total of about 2.1 million clones appear in this sample, 85% to 95% of them only once. Together, the top ten hold roughly 1.7% of the sample.

In this sample, this clone turned up once. Its antigen is unknown. Per-base quality was not reported, and no clone a single base away is much larger than it. The source is a man aged 18 to 35 in good health. Some clones in this sample may be carry-over from other donors' samples. The specimen was naive CD8+ T cells from PBMCs. This specimen's cell subset or site label, interpreted: CD45RA+CCR7+.

The bases are TGTGCCACCAGCAGAGTTGGTTCTGGAAGGCATAACTATGGCTACACCTTC. It translates to CATSRVGSGRHNYGYTF. The rearrangement joined TRBV15 to TRBJ1-2; no D gene call is confident. The germline V gene encodes CDR1 LNHNV and CDR2 YYDKDF (reference sequence). Trimming takes 1 base from V and 1 base from J, and the germline ends sit 16 bases apart. From the cysteine up to the phenylalanine, the CDR3 has a length of 17 residues. Only CDR3 DNA is held: 51 bases, read in frame from base 1.